This T cell receptor (beta chain) was identified during a study of cytomegalovirus exposure and HLA in healthy donors. Study-wide results and caveats: Differences between HLA loci emerged in a later analysis of TCR association rates, with DRB1 most and HLA-C fewest. According to an earlier analysis, most TCR beta V segments yielded productive rearrangements about 90% or about 30% of the time.

60 Vbeta and 13 Jbeta primers were used in PCR. Sequencing used immunoSEQ multiplex PCR; TCRdb keeps in-frame clones, though not all of them. The sample consists of roughly 170,000 clones, about 79% of them appearing once. Details on this clone: Antigen specificity is unknown.

CDR1 is PRHDT and CDR2 is FYEKMQ in the germline V gene (reference sequence). Trimming removed 1 base at V and 0 bases at J, with 9 bases between. The length of the CDR3 is 15 residues. The receptor was isolated from a female donor in good health and CMV-seronegative. Source material: PBMCs. The V call is TRBV13, the J call TRBJ1-2; no firm D call. In DNA form, the CDR3 reads TGTGCCAGCAGCTTAGACAGAGAGCCTAACTATGGCTACACCTTC. Its translation is CASSLDREPNYGYTF.